The T cell receptor (beta chain) described here comes from a study of cytomegalovirus exposure and HLA in healthy donors. Primers for the PCR totalled 60 Vbeta and 13 Jbeta. The assay was immunoSEQ multiplex PCR, and TCRdb's table has in-frame clones only and misses some. The sample yields about 190,000 clones, about four fifths seen once. This CDR3 spans 14 amino acids. Germline CDR1 and CDR2: MNHNS and SASEGT. V lost 2 bases and J lost 2, with 9 bases in between. The rearrangement links TRBV6-1 to TRBJ1-2, with TRBD1 as a possible D gene (6 bases). The sequenced sample consisted of PBMCs. This clonotype was obtained from a young man in good health and CMV-seropositive. In DNA, the CDR3 is TGTGCCAGCAGTGAACGACAGGCCAACTATGGCTACACCTTC. It encodes CASSERQANYGYTF.